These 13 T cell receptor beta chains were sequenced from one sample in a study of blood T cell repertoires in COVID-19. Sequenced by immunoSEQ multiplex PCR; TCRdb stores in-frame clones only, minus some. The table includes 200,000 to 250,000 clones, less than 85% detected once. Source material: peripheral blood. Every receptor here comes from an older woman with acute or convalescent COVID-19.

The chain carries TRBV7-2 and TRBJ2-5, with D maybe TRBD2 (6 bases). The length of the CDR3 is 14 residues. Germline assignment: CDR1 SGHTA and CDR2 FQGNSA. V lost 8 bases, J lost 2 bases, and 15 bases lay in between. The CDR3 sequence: CASSNGGGQETQYF. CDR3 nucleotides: TGTGCCAGCTCAAACGGGGGTGGGCAAGAGACCCAGTACTTC.

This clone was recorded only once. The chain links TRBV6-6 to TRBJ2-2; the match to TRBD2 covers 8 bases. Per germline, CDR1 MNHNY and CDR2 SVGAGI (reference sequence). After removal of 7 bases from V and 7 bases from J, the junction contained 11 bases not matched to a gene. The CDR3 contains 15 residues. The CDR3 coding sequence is TGTGCCAGCACCGAATCCCGGGGGGGGAGCGGGGAGCTGTTTTTT. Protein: CASTESRGGSGELFF.

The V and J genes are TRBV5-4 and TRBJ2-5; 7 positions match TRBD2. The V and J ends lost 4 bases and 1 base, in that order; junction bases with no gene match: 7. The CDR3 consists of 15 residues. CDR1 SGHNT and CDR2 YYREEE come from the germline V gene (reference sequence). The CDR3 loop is CASSVAGAAQETQYF. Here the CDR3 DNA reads TGTGCCAGCAGCGTAGCGGGTGCAGCCCAAGAGACCCAGTACTTC.

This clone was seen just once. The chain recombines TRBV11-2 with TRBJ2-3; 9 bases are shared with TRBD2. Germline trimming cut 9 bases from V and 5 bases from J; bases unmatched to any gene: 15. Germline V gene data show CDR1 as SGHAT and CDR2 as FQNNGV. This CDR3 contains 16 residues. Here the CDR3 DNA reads TGTGCCAGTCGCCTTCGGGCGGGGGGGCATATAGATACGCAGTATTTT. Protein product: CASRLRAGGHIDTQYF.

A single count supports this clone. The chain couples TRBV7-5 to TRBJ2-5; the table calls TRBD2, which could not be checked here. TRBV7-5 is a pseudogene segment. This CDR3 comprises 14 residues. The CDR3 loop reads CVRRGTSGQETQYF. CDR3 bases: TGTGTCAGAAGGGGGACTAGCGGGCAAGAGACCCAGTACTTC.

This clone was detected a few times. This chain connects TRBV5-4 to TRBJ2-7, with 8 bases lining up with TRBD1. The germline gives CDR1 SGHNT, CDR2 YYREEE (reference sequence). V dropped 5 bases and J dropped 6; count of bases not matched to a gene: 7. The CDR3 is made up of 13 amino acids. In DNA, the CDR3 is TGTGCCAGCAGAAATCAGGGGGCTGGCGAGCAGTACGTC. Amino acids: CASRNQGAGEQYV.

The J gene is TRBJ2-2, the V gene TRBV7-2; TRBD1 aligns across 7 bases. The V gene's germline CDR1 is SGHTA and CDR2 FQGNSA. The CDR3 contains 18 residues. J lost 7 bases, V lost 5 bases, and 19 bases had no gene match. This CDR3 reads CASSRDSPMWGTNGELFF. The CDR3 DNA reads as TGTGCCAGCAGCCGGGACAGCCCGATGTGGGGAACAAACGGGGAGCTGTTTTTT.

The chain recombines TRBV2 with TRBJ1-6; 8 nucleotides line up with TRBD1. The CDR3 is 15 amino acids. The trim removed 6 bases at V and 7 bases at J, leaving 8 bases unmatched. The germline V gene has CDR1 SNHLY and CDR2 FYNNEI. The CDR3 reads CASRSTGGRNSPLHF. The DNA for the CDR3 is TGTGCCAGCAGATCTACAGGGGGAAGAAATTCACCCCTCCACTTT.

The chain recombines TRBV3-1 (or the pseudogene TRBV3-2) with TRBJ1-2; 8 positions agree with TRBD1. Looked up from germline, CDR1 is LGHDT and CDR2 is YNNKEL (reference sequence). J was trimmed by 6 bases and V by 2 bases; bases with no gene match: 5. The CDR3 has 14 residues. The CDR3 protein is CASSQTDRAHGYTF. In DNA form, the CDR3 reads TGTGCCAGCAGCCAAACGGACAGGGCACATGGCTACACCTTC.

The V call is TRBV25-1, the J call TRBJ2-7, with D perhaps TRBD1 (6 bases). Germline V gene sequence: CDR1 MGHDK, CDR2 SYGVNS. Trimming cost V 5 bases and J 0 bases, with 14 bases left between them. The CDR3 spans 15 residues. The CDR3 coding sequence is TGTGCCAGCAGTCTTTGGGGACATCCCTCCTACGAGCAGTACGTC. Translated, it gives CASSLWGHPSYEQYV.

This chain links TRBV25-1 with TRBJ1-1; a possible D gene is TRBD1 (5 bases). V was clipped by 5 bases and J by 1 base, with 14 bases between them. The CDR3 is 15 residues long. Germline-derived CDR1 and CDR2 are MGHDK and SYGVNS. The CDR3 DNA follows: TGTGCCAGCAGTCCGCACGGGGGGAAGAACACTGAAGCTTTCTTT. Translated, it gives CASSPHGGKNTEAFF.

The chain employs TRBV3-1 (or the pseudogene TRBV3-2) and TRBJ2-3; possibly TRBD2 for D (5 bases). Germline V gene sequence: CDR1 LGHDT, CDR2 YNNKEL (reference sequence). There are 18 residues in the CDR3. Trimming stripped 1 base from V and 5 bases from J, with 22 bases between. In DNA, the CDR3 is TGTGCCAGCAGCCAAGCGTGGTTGGAGGACGGTAGAAAAGATACGCAGTATTTT. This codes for CASSQAWLEDGRKDTQYF.

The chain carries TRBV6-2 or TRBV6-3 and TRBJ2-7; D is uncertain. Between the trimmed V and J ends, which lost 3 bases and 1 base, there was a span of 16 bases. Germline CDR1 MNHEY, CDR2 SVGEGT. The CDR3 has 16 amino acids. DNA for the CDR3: TGTGCCAGCAGTTATAGTGGGCGACACCTATCCTACGAGCAGTACTTC. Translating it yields CASSYSGRHLSYEQYF.